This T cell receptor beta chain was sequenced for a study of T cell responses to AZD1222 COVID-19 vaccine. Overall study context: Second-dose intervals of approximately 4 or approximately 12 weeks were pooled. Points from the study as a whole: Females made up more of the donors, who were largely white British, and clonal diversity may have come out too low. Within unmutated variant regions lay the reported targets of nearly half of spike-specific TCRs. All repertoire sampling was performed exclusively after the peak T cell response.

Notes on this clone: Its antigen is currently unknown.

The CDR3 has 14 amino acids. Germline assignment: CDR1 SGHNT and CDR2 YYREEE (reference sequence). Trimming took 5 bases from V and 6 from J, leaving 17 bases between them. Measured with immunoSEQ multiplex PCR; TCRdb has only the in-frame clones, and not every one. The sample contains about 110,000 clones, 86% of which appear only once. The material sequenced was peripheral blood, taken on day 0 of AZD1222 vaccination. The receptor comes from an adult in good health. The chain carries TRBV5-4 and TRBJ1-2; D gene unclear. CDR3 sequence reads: CASRSTAALHGYTF. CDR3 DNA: TGTGCCAGCAGATCAACGGCGGCTTTGCATGGCTACACCTTC. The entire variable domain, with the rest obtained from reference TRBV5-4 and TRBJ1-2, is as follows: ETGVTQSPTHLIKTRGQQVTLRCSSQSGHNTVSWYQQALGQGPQFIFQYYREEENGRGNFPPRFSGLQFPNYSSELNVNALELDDSALYLCASRSTAALHGYTFGSGTRLTVV.